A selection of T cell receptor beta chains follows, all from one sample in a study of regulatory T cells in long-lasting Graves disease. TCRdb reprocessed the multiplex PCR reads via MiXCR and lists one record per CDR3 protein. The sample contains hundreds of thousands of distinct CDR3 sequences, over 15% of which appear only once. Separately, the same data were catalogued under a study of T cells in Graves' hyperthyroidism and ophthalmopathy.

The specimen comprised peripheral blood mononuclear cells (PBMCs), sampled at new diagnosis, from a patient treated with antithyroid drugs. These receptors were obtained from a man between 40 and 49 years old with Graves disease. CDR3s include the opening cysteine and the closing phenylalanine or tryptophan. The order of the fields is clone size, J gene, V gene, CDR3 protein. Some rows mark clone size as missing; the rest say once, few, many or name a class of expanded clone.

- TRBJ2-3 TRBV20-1 CSGLAGGSTDTQYF
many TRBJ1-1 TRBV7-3 CASSLSGRYTEAFF
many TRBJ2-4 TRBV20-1 CSARFLGPPFLVAKNIQYF
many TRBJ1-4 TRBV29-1 CSVAPQGSNEKLFF
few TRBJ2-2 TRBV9 CASSPRQFSIGELFF
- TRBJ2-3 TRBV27 CASSTRLAGSSDTQYF
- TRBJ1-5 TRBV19 CASRMGRGVSNQPQHF
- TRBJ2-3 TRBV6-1 CATRRIASTDTQYF
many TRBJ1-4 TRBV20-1 CSARRVSDSIEKLFF
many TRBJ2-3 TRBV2 CASRTGTGGWGTQYF
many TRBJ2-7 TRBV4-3 CASSQRGGRGDYEQYF
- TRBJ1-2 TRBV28 CASSLQTGFGYTF
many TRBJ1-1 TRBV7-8 CASSLQGATEAFF
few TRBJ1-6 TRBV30 CAWSPGQGGSPLHF
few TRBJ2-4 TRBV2 CASSGDRYKNIQYF
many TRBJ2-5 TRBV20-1 CSAPGTSGGPQETQYF
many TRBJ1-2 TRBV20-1 CSARQGFIYGYTF
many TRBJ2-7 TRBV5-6 CASSFPGASEQYF
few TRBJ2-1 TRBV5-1 CASSLGNRDSYNEQFF
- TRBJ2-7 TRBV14 CASSQVWTGADEQYF